Listed below are T cell receptor beta chains from one sample, sequenced in a study of early T cells in non-severe SARS-CoV-2 infection. TCRdb reprocessed the 5' RACE reads via MiXCR and lists one record per CDR3 protein. Among 27,000 or so distinct CDR3 sequences, 3% to 4% were seen once, and the ten largest hold around 8.8%. The specimen was whole blood. These receptors were taken from an adult who was a healthcare worker with PCR-confirmed SARS-CoV-2 infection or an uninfected control (not recorded which). CDR3s include the opening cysteine and the closing phenylalanine or tryptophan. D genes are given only for firm matches. Size is stated for part of the rows, as once, few or many counts, or as a class when the clone is expanded.

D gene,J gene,V gene,clone size,CDR3 protein,CDR3 DNA
.,TRBJ2-1,TRBV6-5,many,CASSAPGASPSGEQFF,TGTGCCAGCAGCGCCCCGGGGGCGTCCCCCTCCGGTGAGCAGTTCTTC
TRBD2,TRBJ2-3,TRBV2,many,CASSDLFSGSRTDTQYF,TGTGCCAGCAGTGACCTGTTTAGCGGGAGCCGCACAGATACGCAGTATTTT
TRBD2,TRBJ2-3,TRBV20-1,many,CSASLAGVTDTQYF,TGCAGTGCTAGTCTAGCGGGAGTGACAGATACGCAGTATTTT
.,TRBJ1-4,TRBV18,many,CASSRREGEKLFF,TGTGCCAGCTCACGACGGGAGGGCGAAAAACTGTTTTTT
TRBD2,TRBJ2-1,TRBV5-1,many,CASTLAGGYNEQFF,TGCGCCAGCACGCTAGCGGGAGGGTACAATGAGCAGTTCTTC
.,TRBJ2-2,TRBV14,many,CASSQVRNTGELFF,TGTGCCAGCAGCCAAGTCAGGAACACCGGGGAGCTGTTTTTT
.,TRBJ2-7,TRBV6-1,many,CASSEALIGLGSEQYF,TGTGCCAGCAGTGAAGCGCTGATCGGCCTGGGCTCCGAGCAGTACTTC
.,TRBJ1-4,TRBV7-9,many,CASSRNLGTTNEKLFF,TGTGCCAGCAGCCGCAACTTGGGAACAACTAATGAAAAACTGTTTTTT
.,TRBJ2-7,TRBV13,.,CASSLGRSSYEQYF,TGTGCCAGCAGCTTAGGCAGGAGCTCCTACGAGCAGTACTTC
.,TRBJ2-7,TRBV27,many,CASSFDRVSYEQYF,TGTGCCAGCAGTTTTGACCGGGTCTCCTACGAGCAGTACTTC
TRBD2,TRBJ2-5,TRBV3-1,many,CASSQGLAGGRQETQYF,TGTGCCAGCAGCCAAGGACTAGCGGGGGGACGCCAAGAGACCCAGTACTTC
TRBD2,TRBJ2-7,TRBV7-8,many,CASRRLAGDYEQYF,TGTGCCAGCAGACGACTAGCGGGGGACTACGAGCAGTACTTC
.,TRBJ1-1,TRBV5-6,many,CASLGAEAFF,TGTGCCAGTCTGGGGGCTGAAGCTTTCTTT
TRBD2,TRBJ2-2,TRBV6-5,many,CASSYSTSGSTGELFF,TGTGCCAGCAGTTACTCGACTAGCGGGAGCACCGGGGAGCTGTTTTTT
.,TRBJ2-1,TRBV6-2/TRBV6-3,few,CASNNVGEQFF,TGTGCCAGCAACAACGTGGGTGAGCAGTTCTTC